Shown below are 14 T cell receptor beta chains from a single sample sequenced in a study of siplizumab effects on memory and regulatory T cells. Generated by immunoSEQ multiplex PCR, the TCRdb table keeps only in-frame clones and is missing some. The sample shows about 91,000 clones, 93% of them seen only once. Source material: CD8+ T cells sorted from blood. The receptors shown here come from a human donor in good health.

The V call is TRBV5-1, the J call TRBJ2-1; 7 bases fit TRBD2. The V and J ends lost 0 bases and 4 bases, in that order; junction bases with no gene match: 10. The CDR3 contains 17 residues. Germline V lookup: CDR1 SGHRS, CDR2 YFSETQ. The CDR3 DNA follows: TGCGCCAGCAGCTTGGCCGGTTTGGCGGGAGAATACAATGAGCAGTTCTTC. It codes for CASSLAGLAGEYNEQFF.

The rearrangement links TRBV9 to TRBJ2-3; D gene unclear. V lost 0 bases, J lost 2 bases, and 7 bases lay in between. This CDR3 comprises 14 residues. Germline CDR1 SGDLS, CDR2 YYNGEE. The DNA of the CDR3 is TGTGCCAGCAGCGTAGCTGCCATCACAGATACGCAGTATTTT. The encoded protein is CASSVAAITDTQYF.

V usage is TRBV11-2 and J usage is TRBJ1-1; the D is unclear. The germline gives CDR1 SGHAT, CDR2 FQNNGV. Trimming took 5 bases from V and 6 from J, leaving 16 bases between them. This CDR3 has 14 amino acids. CDR3 residues: CASSLSPEWSEAFF. The DNA of the CDR3 is TGTGCCAGCAGCCTATCGCCGGAGTGGTCTGAAGCTTTCTTT.

This clone has more than one count but fewer than ten. The chain is built from TRBV30 and TRBJ2-1; D gene uncertain. This CDR3 region has 12 residues. The V gene lost 0 bases and the J gene lost 8 bases, with 8 bases spanning the gap. Germline assignment: CDR1 GTSNPN and CDR2 SVGIG (reference sequence). The CDR3 here is CAWSVSGDEQFF. The CDR3 nucleotides read TGTGCCTGGAGTGTAAGTGGTGATGAGCAGTTCTTC.

This clone was counted a single time. The chain has TRBV6-4 and TRBJ2-7, with 14 positions matching TRBD2. The germline CDR1 and CDR2 sequences are MRHNA and SNTAGT. V shed 9 bases and J 2 bases; nucleotides not matched to a gene: 6. CDR3 length equals 15 residues. CDR3 in DNA: TGTGCCAGAGGACTAGCGGGGGGACTACCCTACGAGCAGTACTTC. It yields the protein CARGLAGGLPYEQYF.

The V gene is TRBV4-3, the J gene TRBJ2-7, with TRBD2 matching over 7 bases. V trimming: 4 bases; J trimming: 2 bases; junction bases outside the gene matches: 11. The CDR3 is made up of 16 amino acids. Germline V CDR1 and CDR2: LGHNA, YSLEER. The DNA of the CDR3 is TGCGCCAGCAGCCCCCCACGGGGGAGGGACCCCTACGAGCAGTACTTC. Translation gives CASSPPRGRDPYEQYF.

The gene calls are TRBV4-1 and TRBJ1-1; D gene ambiguous. Trimming took off 2 bases at V and 0 bases at J, with 10 bases between the two ends. From germline, CDR1 is MGHRA and CDR2 YSYEKL. This CDR3 contains 15 residues. CDR3 in amino acids: CASSQLNFVNTEAFF. The CDR3 bases are TGCGCCAGCAGCCAACTCAATTTTGTGAACACTGAAGCTTTCTTT.

The genes are TRBV27 and TRBJ2-7; 7 bases match TRBD1. Germline V gives CDR1 MNHEY, CDR2 SMNVEV (reference sequence). V lost 9 bases, J lost 2 bases, and 13 bases stayed unmatched. CDR3 length: 15 amino acids. CDR3 residues: CASSKPGQLAYEQYF. For the CDR3, the DNA is TGTGCCAGTTCGAAACCGGGACAGCTAGCCTACGAGCAGTACTTC.

The V gene is TRBV6-5, the J gene TRBJ1-2; 7 bases are shared with TRBD1. Germline assignment: CDR1 MNHEY and CDR2 SVGAGI. The CDR3 is made up of 15 amino acids. V trimming: 0 bases; J trimming: 4 bases; junction bases outside the gene matches: 5. CDR3 nucleotides: TGTGCCAGCAGTTACTCTACAGGGGTTGGCTATGGCTACACCTTC. This gives the protein CASSYSTGVGYGYTF.

This clone was seen just once. The gene calls are TRBV5-8 and TRBJ2-1; 8 positions match TRBD1. The CDR3 consists of 13 residues. CDR1 is SGHTS and CDR2 is YDEGEE in the germline V gene. With 4 bases clipped from V and 8 bases from J, the junction kept 5 bases outside the gene matches. The DNA for the CDR3 is TGTGCCAGCAGCCAAAGGACAGGGCATGAGCAGTTCTTC. Protein product: CASSQRTGHEQFF. The variable domain in full, with the rest retrieved from reference TRBV5-8 and TRBJ2-1, is EAGVTQSPTHLIKTRGQQATLRCSPISGHTSVYWYQQALGLGLQFLLWYDEGEERNRGNFPPRFSGRQFPNYSSELNVNALELEDSALYLCASSQRTGHEQFFGPGTRLTVL.

The chain uses TRBV7-3 and TRBJ2-3, with 13 bases aligning to TRBD2. The V segment lost 5 bases and the J segment 4 bases; nucleotides outside the gene matches: 6. The germline CDR1 and CDR2 sequences are SGHTA and FQGTGA. There are 16 residues in the CDR3. CDR3 nucleotides: TGTGCCAGCAGCGTCGGGACTAGCGGGGTGTCAGATACGCAGTATTTT. It encodes CASSVGTSGVSDTQYF.

The rearrangement joins TRBV7-9 to TRBJ2-1, with 7 bases identical to TRBD1. V shed 5 bases, J shed 9 bases, and the junction held 7 bases outside the gene matches. The germline V gene has CDR1 SEHNR and CDR2 FQNEAQ (reference sequence). The CDR3 runs to 13 residues. The CDR3 here is CASSKDRAGEQFF. The CDR3 DNA sequence: TGTGCCAGCAGCAAAGACAGGGCAGGTGAGCAGTTCTTC.

This rearrangement joins TRBV5-1 to TRBJ2-5; no definite D call. The germline V gene has CDR1 SGHRS and CDR2 YFSETQ. There are 13 residues in the CDR3. V dropped 0 bases and J dropped 2 bases, with 5 bases sitting between them. CDR3 loop: CASSLDFQETQYF. The CDR3, as DNA: TGCGCCAGCAGCTTGGATTTTCAAGAGACCCAGTACTTC.

This chain links TRBV19 with TRBJ2-7; D tentatively fits TRBD1 or TRBD2 (5 bases each). Germline-derived CDR1 and CDR2 are LNHDA and SQIVND (reference sequence). The CDR3 has 14 residues. Trimming shortened V by 5 bases and J by 2 bases, and 13 bases separated the two germline ends. CDR3 in DNA: TGTGCCAGTAGTCCCTTTGGGGACCCCTACGAGCAGTACTTC. Translating gives CASSPFGDPYEQYF.